These T cell receptor beta chains were read from a single sample in a study of T-cell memory formation after mild COVID-19. MiXCR, applied by TCRdb to the 5' RACE reads, yields one record per CDR3 protein. The table lists roughly 110,000 distinct CDR3 sequences, 15% to 20% of them singletons, with over 25% in the top ten. Sequences were obtained from PBMCs or a T cell subset sorted from them (not recorded which). These receptors all stem from an adult woman who had mild COVID-19 (a few samples of this study predate the infection). Cell type and time point are not known. The CDR3 runs from the conserved cysteine through the conserved F or W. The D gene is left open where the match is weak. The size of a clone is reported for some rows only, either as once, few or many, or as a class for expanded clones.

>few|TRBV12-3/TRBV12-4|TRBJ2-1|-
TGTGCCAGCAGCCCACCTATCGACAGAGTGGGGAATGAGCAGTTCTTC
CASSPPIDRVGNEQFF
>-|TRBV20-1|TRBJ1-1|-
TGCAGTGCTAGAGATCTCCCAGGAGCTTTTGATTGGTACACTGAAGCTTTCTTT
CSARDLPGAFDWYTEAFF
>-|TRBV4-1|TRBJ1-6|TRBD1
TGCGCCAGCAGCCAGGCGGACAGGGTATATTCACCCCTCCACTTT
CASSQADRVYSPLHF
>-|TRBV6-5|TRBJ2-2|-
TGTGCCAGCAGTTTCCAGATTTTGAACACCGGGGAGCTGTTTTTT
CASSFQILNTGELFF
>many|TRBV20-1|TRBJ2-2|TRBD1
TGCAGTGCTAGAGAACCCTCCGGGACAGCCACCGGGGAGCTGTTTTTT
CSAREPSGTATGELFF
>-|TRBV5-4|TRBJ1-1|TRBD1
TGTGCCAGCAGCAAAGGGACAGGGACTATCATGAACACTGAAGCTTTCTTT
CASSKGTGTIMNTEAFF
>many|TRBV7-8|TRBJ1-5|-
TGTGCCAGCAGTCCCAGGAGGGCAGGGACTCAGCCCCAGCATTTT
CASSPRRAGTQPQHF
>-|TRBV20-1|TRBJ2-5|-
TGCAGTGCTAGAGATGGAGGGACCCAAGAGACCCAGTACTTC
CSARDGGTQETQYF
>-|TRBV2|TRBJ1-1|TRBD1
TGTGCCAGCAGTGAGGGGGACAGATACCGAGAAGCTTTCTTT
CASSEGDRYREAFF
>-|TRBV5-1|TRBJ2-7|TRBD2
TGCGCCAGCAGCTGGACTAGCGGGAAGGGCTACGAGCAGTACTTC
CASSWTSGKGYEQYF
>-|TRBV12-3/TRBV12-4|TRBJ1-1|TRBD1
TGTGCCAGCAGCCCCCCCGCAGGGGGGGTTGGCGGCACTGAAGCTTTCTTT
CASSPPAGGVGGTEAFF
>few|TRBV4-1|TRBJ2-7|TRBD1
TGCGCCAGCAGCCAAGTGGCAGGGGGCTCCTACGAGCAGTACTTC
CASSQVAGGSYEQYF
>once|TRBV7-9|TRBJ1-3|-
TGTGCCAGCAGCTTAGTCACCGGGATGCTTTCTGGAAACACCATATATTTT
CASSLVTGMLSGNTIYF
>-|TRBV6-5|TRBJ1-2|-
TGTGCCGGCAGTACCATGGACAGCCTTTATAACTATGGCTACACCTTC
CAGSTMDSLYNYGYTF
>-|TRBV9|TRBJ1-1|TRBD1
TGTGCCAGCAGCGCTCCCCAAGACAGGGCAGTCAACACTGAAGCTTTCTTT
CASSAPQDRAVNTEAFF
>few|TRBV7-6|TRBJ2-2|-
TGTGCCAGCAGCGCAACCGGGACCCTCGCGAACACCGGGGAGCTGTTTTTT
CASSATGTLANTGELFF
>-|TRBV7-9|TRBJ2-3|-
TGTGCCAGCAGCCATGAGGCTCCGACCAGGGTCGACTCGTATTTT
CASSHEAPTRVDSYF
>many|TRBV7-6|TRBJ2-7|TRBD1
TGTGCCAGCAGCTTAGAGGGACAGCCAGCCTACGAGCAGTACTTC
CASSLEGQPAYEQYF
>-|TRBV18|TRBJ2-7|-
TGTGCCAGCTCACCACGCGACATCGAGCAGTACTTC
CASSPRDIEQYF
>few|TRBV12-3/TRBV12-4|TRBJ1-2|-
TGTGCCAGCAGTCCCAGGAGGGCAGGATCTAACTATGGCTACACCTTC
CASSPRRAGSNYGYTF
>-|TRBV13|TRBJ2-4|-
TGTGCCAGCATGAAAAGGGGGGGGGACATTCAGTACTTC
CASMKRGGDIQYF
>-|TRBV7-8|TRBJ2-7|-
TGTGCCAGCAGCCGTGGACGGAGCGTCTCCTACGAGCAGTACTTC
CASSRGRSVSYEQYF
>-|TRBV7-8|TRBJ2-5|-
TGTGCCAGCAGCCTACTTAGTGTCGACGGACTGGGGGAGACCCAGTACTTC
CASSLLSVDGLGETQYF
>-|TRBV20-1|TRBJ2-1|-
TGCAGTGCTAGAGATTCGGGGACCCCTGAGCAGTTCTTC
CSARDSGTPEQFF
>few|TRBV6-5|TRBJ2-7|-
TGTGCCAGCAGTTACTCGGGTCAGACCTACGAGCAGTACTTC
CASSYSGQTYEQYF
>-|TRBV6-6|TRBJ2-7|-
TGTGCCAGCAGTTCGACCGATTCCTACGAGCAGTACTTC
CASSSTDSYEQYF
>-|TRBV5-1|TRBJ2-7|-
TGCGCCAGCAGCGACACAACAGGGATAGGCGAGCAGTACTTC
CASSDTTGIGEQYF
>few|TRBV4-1|TRBJ2-1|-
TGCGCCAGCAGCCAAGATCCCGGGAATGAGCAGTTCTTC
CASSQDPGNEQFF
>-|TRBV7-3|TRBJ2-1|TRBD2
TGTGCCAGCAGCCCGGCGGGGGGAGGGGACAATGAGCAGTTCTTC
CASSPAGGGDNEQFF
>few|TRBV6-6|TRBJ1-5|-
TGTGCCAGCAGTTACGGGGGAATCAATCAGCCCCAGCATTTT
CASSYGGINQPQHF
>few|TRBV5-1|TRBJ2-3|TRBD2
TGCGCCAGCAGCCCCCAACTAGCGGGAGGCTCAGATACGCAGTATTTT
CASSPQLAGGSDTQYF
>many|TRBV2|TRBJ1-2|TRBD1
TGTGCCAGCAGTGAAGCGCCGGGACAGACAGGCTATAACTATGGCTACACCTTC
CASSEAPGQTGYNYGYTF
>-|TRBV7-9|TRBJ1-3|-
TGTGCCAGCAGCACCGTCAATTCTGGAAACACCATATATTTT
CASSTVNSGNTIYF
>few|TRBV5-1|TRBJ2-1|TRBD2
TGCGCCAGCGGGACTAGCGCGTACAATGAGCAGTTCTTC
CASGTSAYNEQFF
>many|TRBV6-5|TRBJ1-2|-
TGTGCCAGCAGTTACGAGGGGGGTTATGGCTACACCTTC
CASSYEGGYGYTF
>-|TRBV7-9|TRBJ1-1|-
TGTGCCAGCAGCTTAGTTACGGCGGGGACTGAAGCTTTCTTT
CASSLVTAGTEAFF
>few|TRBV29-1|TRBJ1-2|TRBD1
TGCAGCGGGGCGGGACAGGGAATAGGGTATGGCTACACCTTC
CSGAGQGIGYGYTF
>-|TRBV29-1|TRBJ2-7|-
TGCAGCGTTATCCGGGGGTCAGGACAGTCCGAGCAGTACTTC
CSVIRGSGQSEQYF
>many|TRBV7-6|TRBJ2-5|TRBD2
TGTGCCAGCAGCTCTAAAATAGCGGGAGGGGAGACCCAGTACTTC
CASSSKIAGGETQYF
>many|TRBV7-6|TRBJ2-7|TRBD1
TGTGCCAGCAGCCTCGGACAGGGTACCTACGAGCAGTACTTC
CASSLGQGTYEQYF
>-|TRBV4-2|TRBJ2-5|TRBD2
TGTGCCAGCAGCCAAGATACTTCCGGACTAGCACGAGAGACCCAGTACTTC
CASSQDTSGLARETQYF
>-|TRBV4-3|TRBJ1-1|-
TGCGCCAGCAGCCAAGCGTTCAGGGCTCGGGAAGCTTTCTTT
CASSQAFRAREAFF
>-|TRBV4-3|TRBJ2-5|-
TGCGCCAGCAGCCAAGATTTGAGGGAGTTAGAGACCCAGTACTTC
CASSQDLRELETQYF
>-|TRBV4-1|TRBJ1-2|-
TGCGCCAGCAGCCAAGGACAGGACAACTATGGCTACACCTTC
CASSQGQDNYGYTF
>few|TRBV4-1|TRBJ2-7|-
TGCGCCAGCAGCCACCGGGACAACCACGAGCAGTACTTC
CASSHRDNHEQYF
>-|TRBV4-3|TRBJ2-7|TRBD2
TGCGCCAGCAGCCAAGATAGAGCTAGCGGCTACGAGCAGTACTTC
CASSQDRASGYEQYF
>many|TRBV4-3|TRBJ2-7|TRBD2
TGCGCCAGCAGCCAAGAAGCTAGCGGGAACTACGAGCAGTACTTC
CASSQEASGNYEQYF
>few|TRBV6-1|TRBJ2-3|-
TGTGCCAGCAGTGAGTACGACAGGTCTTGGGGAGATACGCAGTATTTT
CASSEYDRSWGDTQYF
>-|TRBV7-9|TRBJ2-4|-
TGTGCCAGCAGCCCTCTGGCGGAATCCAAAGACATTCAGTACTTC
CASSPLAESKDIQYF
>-|TRBV10-3|TRBJ2-5|TRBD2
TGTGCCATCAGTGAACTAGCGGGGGGCCAAGAGACCCAGTACTTC
CAISELAGGQETQYF
>few|TRBV11-2|TRBJ2-5|-
TGTGCCAGCAGCTTAGCTCCGATAGAGACCCAGTACTTC
CASSLAPIETQYF
>few|TRBV20-1|TRBJ1-1|TRBD1
TGCAGTGCTAGCCCACAGGGGGCTTACACTGAAGCTTTCTTT
CSASPQGAYTEAFF
>-|TRBV18|TRBJ2-7|TRBD1
TGTGCCAGCTCGGGGGAGACAGGGTACGAGCAGTACTTC
CASSGETGYEQYF
>few|TRBV20-1|TRBJ2-7|TRBD1
TGCAGTGCCCGGACAGGGGGGTACGAGCAGTACTTC
CSARTGGYEQYF
>-|TRBV12-3/TRBV12-4|TRBJ2-4|-
TGTGCCAGCAGTTTACAGGGGACAAGAACAAACATTCAGTACTTC
CASSLQGTRTNIQYF
>few|TRBV29-1|TRBJ2-7|-
TGCAGCGCAGCAGGACAGTCCTACGAGCAGTACTTC
CSAAGQSYEQYF
>-|TRBV27|TRBJ2-7|-
TGTGCCAGCAGTTTGAGTCGACCCTACGAGCAGTACTTC
CASSLSRPYEQYF
>few|TRBV20-1|TRBJ2-3|-
TGCAGTGCTAGTCTGTGGGCTCATCGTACAGATACGCAGTATTTT
CSASLWAHRTDTQYF
>many|TRBV24-1|TRBJ1-2|-
TGTGCCACCAGTGATGCCCCGACAGAGGCGAACTATGGCTACACCTTC
CATSDAPTEANYGYTF
>-|TRBV7-2|TRBJ2-7|-
TGTGCCAGCAGCTTCCGGGACACTGCCCTCTACGAGCAGTACTTC
CASSFRDTALYEQYF